The clone carrying this T cell receptor beta chain was seen a handful of times. Its antigen is not known. The data were taken from a study of T cells after yellow fever vaccination. The CDR3 runs 15 residues. Trimming removed 5 bases from V and 6 bases from J; junction bases left unmatched: 11. Germline CDR1 reads SGDLS; CDR2 reads YYNGEE. Making TCR cDNA involved 5'RACE template switching, which added UMIs and a universal primer site. One entry per CDR3 protein results from TCRdb running MiXCR on the 5' RACE reads. Counted here are around 320,000 distinct CDR3 sequences, roughly 9% occurring once; the ten biggest clones make up 3% to 3.5%. The study's findings and limits: Post-booster reappearance was seen for most primary-vaccination clones (96% CD4, 80% to 90% CD8).

Source: CD4+ T cells sorted from PBMCs, taken 5 days after the yellow fever booster vaccination. This chain links TRBV9 with TRBJ2-3, with 8 bases aligning to TRBD1. The TCR originated in a man aged 18 to 29 who received the YFV17D yellow fever vaccine. CDR3 nucleotide sequence: TGTGCCAGCAGTCAACGACAGGGGTTCAGGGATACGCAGTATTTT. Protein sequence: CASSQRQGFRDTQYF.